The 9 T cell receptor beta chains listed next were all sequenced from one sample in a study of blood T cells in healthy people across ages. A sample-barcoded 5' primer and a J-beta primer mix were used in a second PCR of roughly 7 to 11 cycles. TCRdb called the 5' RACE reads again in MiXCR, with one record for every CDR3 protein. The table lists 850,000 to 950,000 distinct CDR3 sequences, about 30% of them singletons. Sequencing was performed on blood. These receptors were collected from a woman older than 75 in good health.

Worth noting for this clonotype: This may be a read error, as it is one base from a much larger clone. The V call is TRBV7-8, the J call TRBJ2-7; D remains ambiguous. CDR3 size: 15 residues. V shed 0 bases and J shed 11 bases, with 20 bases lying between them. Germline V lookup: CDR1 SGHVS, CDR2 FQNEAQ. CDR3: CASSLASQLTMSKYF. In DNA, the CDR3 is TGTGCCAGCAGCTTAGCATCCCAGCTTACAATGAGCAAGTACTTC.

This chain uses TRBV11-2 with TRBJ2-7; D is unclear. This CDR3 region has 13 residues. Between the trimmed V and J ends, which lost 0 bases and 3 bases, there was a span of 6 bases. Per germline, CDR1 SGHAT and CDR2 FQNNGV. The CDR3 protein is CASSLESDYEQYF. The CDR3 coding sequence is TGTGCCAGCAGCTTAGAATCTGACTACGAGCAGTACTTC. Supplemented by reference TRBV11-2 and TRBJ2-7, the full variable domain reads EAGVAQSPRYKIIEKRQSVAFWCNPISGHATLYWYQQILGQGPKLLIQFQNNGVVDDSQLPKDRFSAERLKGVDSTLKIQPAKLEDSAVYLCASSLESDYEQYFGPGTRLTVT.

This chain uses TRBV12-3 or TRBV12-4 with TRBJ2-7; D unresolved. V dropped 5 bases and J dropped 12 bases, with 17 bases sitting between them. This CDR3 has 12 residues. The CDR3: CASSLYPETRYF. The CDR3 region has the DNA TGTGCCAGCAGTCTGTATCCAGAGACCCGGTACTTC.

This chain joins TRBV5-6 and TRBJ1-5, with D unclear. The germline V gene encodes CDR1 SGHDT and CDR2 YYEEEE. The CDR3 runs 14 residues. Trimming took 3 bases from V and 9 from J, leaving 16 bases between them. This chain's CDR3 is CASSSINNPLPQHF. The CDR3, as DNA: TGTGCCAGCAGCTCAATAAATAACCCGCTGCCCCAGCATTTT.

Notes on this clonotype: Possible read error: a much larger clone is one base away. The chain combines TRBV5-5 with TRBJ2-5; 9 bases align to TRBD2. CDR1 is SGHKS, CDR2 YYEKEE, per germline (reference sequence). CDR3 length: 17 residues. Here the CDR3 reads CVSSPVGGLAGKETQYF. CDR3 nucleotide sequence: TGTGTCAGCAGCCCAGTAGGTGGGCTAGCGGGAAAAGAGACCCAGTACTTC. Variable domain in full (rest from reference TRBV5-5 and TRBJ2-5): DAGVTQSPTHLIKTRGQQVTLRCSPISGHKSVSWYQQVLGQGPQFIFQYYEKEERGRGNFPDRFSARQFPNYSSELNVNALLLGDSALYLCVSSPVGGLAGKETQYFGPGTRLLVL.

This clonotype was found a few times. It may be a read error: a sequence one base away is much more abundant. V gene TRBV3-1 combines with J gene TRBJ2-6; 11 bases agree with TRBD1. The germline V gene encodes CDR1 LGHDT and CDR2 YNNKEL (reference sequence). The CDR3 loop spans 18 amino acids. This CDR3 is CTSSQEGQGVSGANVLTF. CDR3 DNA: TGTACCAGCAGCCAAGAGGGACAGGGGGTCTCTGGGGCCAACGTCCTGACTTTC.

In the case of this clonotype: Given a much more abundant clone one base away, this may be a read error. The chain recombines TRBV6-2 or TRBV6-3 with TRBJ1-5; D call uncertain. The CDR3 length is 16 residues. The V and J ends lost 0 bases and 10 bases respectively, with 19 bases between them. Per the germline V gene, CDR1 is MNHEY and CDR2 is SVGEGT. The CDR3 nucleotides read TGTGCCAGCAGTTACTCGATGCAGGACGTCTTGGGACCCCAGCATTTT. This gives the protein CASSYSMQDVLGPQHF.

This clonotype was picked up many times. V and J are TRBV19 and TRBJ1-2; 9 bases line up with TRBD1. V was pared by 8 bases and J by 1 base, with 11 bases of the junction left unmatched. Looked up from germline, CDR1 is LNHDA and CDR2 is SQIVND (reference sequence). CDR3 length equals 16 residues. As DNA, the CDR3 is TGTGCCAGTTCCCCCTCCAGACAGGGGGTTAACTATGGCTACACCTTC. As protein: CASSPSRQGVNYGYTF.

In its sample, this clonotype was seen many times. V and J are TRBV12-3 or TRBV12-4 and TRBJ1-2; unclear D gene. The CDR3 loop spans 13 amino acids. V was clipped by 6 bases and J by 8 bases, with 16 bases between them. The DNA for the CDR3 is TGTGCCAGCAGCAACGGGCCATTCACAGGCTACACCTTC. Protein: CASSNGPFTGYTF.